There are many counts of the clone carrying this T cell receptor beta chain. The CDR3 sequence is 14 residues long. With 8 bases removed from V and 6 bases from J, the gap between germline ends came to 17 bases. Per the germline V gene, CDR1 is SGHTA and CDR2 is FQGNSA. The investigators amplified TCR beta CDR3 regions from RNA transcripts. Primed by the HTBI set, a first-round RT-PCR was run on the TCR CDR3. One entry per CDR3 protein, called by TCRdb with MiXCR from the multiplex PCR reads. The data hold approximately 350,000 distinct CDR3 sequences, with around 15% observed a single time. This sample was included in a study of T cells in Graves' hyperthyroidism and ophthalmopathy. About the study: Peripheral blood samples were taken at initial diagnosis, prior to any treatment.

Ophthalmopathy patients all had a Clinical Activity Score of at least 3, a NOSPECS grade of at least 4 and disease under 3 months old. The TCR originated in a woman aged 55-69 years with Graves' ophthalmopathy. Sequenced sample: blood. The genes are TRBV7-2 and TRBJ2-1; perhaps TRBD2 as D (6 bases). The CDR3 bases are TGTGCCAGCGGCTGGGGACTGGCCTCCAATGAGCAGTTCTTC. This codes for CASGWGLASNEQFF.